These T cell receptor beta chains were read from a single sample in a study of blood T cell repertoires in COVID-19. Produced via immunoSEQ multiplex PCR; TCRdb's table is partial and in-frame only. The repertoire holds 150,000 to 200,000 clones, just under 85% seen once, with about 20% in the top ten. The source material was peripheral blood. These receptors all stem from a woman of 80 years or more with acute or convalescent COVID-19. The CDR3 runs from the conserved cysteine through the conserved F or W. The D gene is left open where the match is weak. Clone size is shown for a subset of rows, as once, few, many or a class of expanded clone.

j_call cdr3_length v_call clone_size d_call cdr3_aa cdr3_nt
TRBJ2-1 15 TRBV5-1 NA NA CASSLVPTNGLEQFF TGCGCCAGCAGCTTGGTCCCTACTAACGGACTAGAGCAGTTCTTC
TRBJ1-3 15 TRBV30 once TRBD1 CAWSVRQGAGNTIYF TGTGCCTGGAGTGTACGGCAGGGGGCTGGAAACACCATATATTTT
TRBJ2-1 16 TRBV11-2 NA NA CASSFDPRSSYNEQFF TGTGCCAGCAGCTTTGATCCCCGGAGCTCCTACAATGAGCAGTTCTTC
TRBJ1-1 14 TRBV5-1 NA NA CATAPLQQNTEAFF TGCGCCACCGCACCTTTACAACAGAACACTGAAGCTTTCTTT
TRBJ1-1 12 TRBV29-1 few NA CSAQRSGTEAFF TGCAGCGCCCAGAGATCGGGCACTGAAGCTTTCTTT
TRBJ1-2 18 TRBV30 NA TRBD1 CAWSPQGQVEGPNYGYTF TGTGCCTGGAGCCCCCAGGGACAGGTGGAGGGACCCAACTATGGCTACACCTTC
TRBJ1-2 12 TRBV28 NA NA CASNYREHGYTF TGTGCCAGCAATTACAGGGAACATGGCTACACCTTC
TRBJ1-1 11 TRBV29-1 NA NA CSAAVDRGCSF TGCAGCGCCGCCGTGGACAGAGGGTGTTCGTTT
TRBJ1-2 14 TRBV12-5 NA NA CASGLRPISGGYTF TGTGCTAGTGGTTTGAGACCGATATCGGGTGGCTACACCTTC
TRBJ1-1 13 TRBV5-6 once NA CASSRTENTEAFF TGTGCCAGCAGCCGTACAGAGAACACTGAAGCTTTCTTT
TRBJ2-3 13 TRBV30 NA TRBD1 CAVDTGGRDTQYF TGTGCCGTCGACACAGGGGGCAGAGATACGCAGTATTTT
TRBJ1-5 14 TRBV19 NA NA CASSRQGSNQPQHF TGTGCCAGTAGTCGTCAGGGAAGCAATCAGCCCCAGCATTTT
TRBJ2-2 14 TRBV6-4 NA TRBD1 CASRHRGDAGELFF TGTGCCAGCAGGCACAGGGGGGACGCCGGGGAGCTGTTTTTT
TRBJ1-6 15 TRBV15 NA TRBD1 CATSYRDRVSSPLHF TGTGCCACCAGTTACCGGGACAGGGTTTCATCACCCCTCCACTTT
TRBJ1-1 15 TRBV7-9 once TRBD1 CASSPGGGGNTEAFF TGTGCCAGCAGCCCAGGGGGCGGTGGGAACACTGAAGCTTTCTTT
TRBJ2-1 14 TRBV15 NA NA CATSRENRVPEQFF TGTGCCACCAGCAGAGAGAACAGGGTCCCTGAGCAGTTCTTC
TRBJ2-1 16 TRBV7-2 NA TRBD2 CASSRSGASSYNEQFF TGTGCCAGCAGCCGTAGCGGGGCAAGCTCCTACAATGAGCAGTTCTTC
TRBJ1-2 17 TRBV19 NA TRBD1 CASSPTPPGQGLYGYTF TGTGCCAGTAGTCCGACGCCGCCGGGACAGGGCCTCTATGGCTACACCTTC
TRBJ1-1 17 TRBV5-1 NA TRBD1 CASSQLNSGTVNTEAFF TGCGCCAGCAGCCAACTTAATTCCGGGACAGTGAACACTGAAGCTTTCTTT
TRBJ1-3 14 TRBV19 once TRBD1 CASSGQGRGNTIYF TGTGCCAGTAGTGGACAGGGGCGTGGAAACACCATATATTTT
TRBJ2-5 17 TRBV27 NA TRBD2 CASSLSGLAENGETQYF TGTGCCAGCAGTTTATCGGGCCTAGCGGAAAACGGGGAGACCCAGTACTTC
TRBJ2-7 13 TRBV2 NA NA CASSYADQGEQYF TGTGCCAGCAGCTATGCGGATCAGGGGGAGCAGTACTTC
TRBJ2-1 16 TRBV19 NA TRBD2 CASSNGGLAGYNEQFF TGTGCCAGTAGTAACGGAGGACTAGCGGGTTACAATGAGCAGTTCTTC
TRBJ2-6 13 TRBV25-1 NA NA CASSPSGANVLTF TGTGCCAGCAGTCCGTCTGGGGCCAACGTCCTGACTTTC
TRBJ1-4 17 TRBV7-9 NA NA CASSFTGLGALNEKLFF TGTGCCAGCAGCTTCACCGGGCTTGGGGCCCTAAATGAAAAACTGTTTTTT
TRBJ1-1 10 TRBV2 NA NA CASRAGLVKF TGTGCCAGCAGAGCGGGATTAGTCAAATTT
TRBJ2-7 14 TRBV18 NA NA CASSPTQATYEQYF TGTGCCAGCTCACCAACGCAGGCGACCTACGAGCAGTACTTC
TRBJ2-2 16 TRBV18 NA TRBD1 CASTNQGASGTGELFF TGTGCCAGCACAAATCAGGGGGCCTCGGGAACCGGGGAGCTGTTTTTT
TRBJ1-2 10 TRBV7-2 NA NA CASGNYGYTF TGTGCCAGCGGCAACTATGGCTACACCTTC
TRBJ1-2 14 TRBV6-5 NA TRBD1 CASSPRDRVGGYTF TGTGCCAGCAGTCCCCGGGACAGGGTTGGTGGCTACACCTTC
TRBJ1-1 15 TRBV29-1 NA NA CSVEDLKGRGTEAFF TGCAGCGTTGAAGATCTCAAAGGTAGGGGCACTGAAGCTTTCTTT
TRBJ1-2 13 TRBV2 NA NA CASSEVRTYGYTF TGTGCCAGCAGTGAAGTCAGGACATATGGCTACACCTTC
TRBJ1-1 16 TRBV9 NA TRBD1 CASSVEGTGGISEAFF TGTGCCAGCAGCGTAGAGGGGACAGGGGGAATCTCTGAAGCTTTCTTT
TRBJ2-7 16 TRBV3-1/TRBV3-2 NA TRBD2 CASSPGLAGGSYEQYF TGTGCCAGCAGCCCGGGACTAGCGGGAGGGTCCTACGAGCAGTACTTC
TRBJ1-2 15 TRBV5-8 NA TRBD1 CASRGPGQGSPGYTF TGTGCCAGCAGGGGGCCGGGACAGGGGTCCCCCGGCTACACCTTC
TRBJ2-7 13 TRBV6-5 NA NA CASSYSGDYEQYF TGTGCCAGCAGTTACTCGGGCGACTACGAGCAGTACTTC
TRBJ1-5 15 TRBV6-5 NA NA CASSFPAGDNQPQHF TGTGCCAGCAGTTTTCCCGCGGGCGATAATCAGCCCCAGCATTTT
TRBJ1-3 14 TRBV5-1 NA TRBD1 CASSLGQGHNAIYF TGCGCCAGCAGCTTGGGACAGGGGCACAACGCCATATATTTT
TRBJ1-2 14 TRBV10-3 NA NA CAIPTNRTNYGYTF TGTGCCATCCCGACCAACAGGACTAACTATGGCTACACCTTC
TRBJ2-5 13 TRBV3-1/TRBV3-2 NA NA CASSQSSVETQYF TGTGCCAGCAGCCAATCCTCCGTAGAGACCCAGTACTTC